The rows below give T cell receptor beta chains drawn from one sample of a study of blood T cell repertoires in COVID-19. Some clones are missing from TCRdb's copy, which holds only in-frame ones; the method was immunoSEQ multiplex PCR. The profile shows over 130,000 clones, approximately 84% of them singletons. Sequencing was done on a sample of PBMCs or T cells enriched from blood (not recorded which). These receptors came from a woman between 18 and 30 years old who had been exposed to COVID-19. The CDR3 runs from the conserved cysteine through the conserved F or W. Fields, in order: D gene, J gene, clone size, V gene, CDR3 protein, CDR3 DNA. The D gene is left open where the match is weak. A row's size may be missing; if present it is once, few, many or a size class.

>TRBD2|TRBJ2-3|NA|TRBV10-3
CAISASGSSADTQYF
TGTGCCATCAGTGCGAGCGGGAGTAGCGCAGATACGCAGTATTTT
>NA|TRBJ1-2|NA|TRBV19
CASSIKGVVNYGYTF
TGTGCCAGTAGTATTAAGGGGGTCGTCAACTATGGCTACACCTTC
>TRBD2|TRBJ2-3|NA|TRBV3-1/TRBV3-2
CASSQAGGRHGTQYF
TGTGCCAGCAGCCAAGCGGGGGGACGACATGGTACGCAGTATTTT
>NA|TRBJ1-1|NA|TRBV6-5
CASRAGAEAFF
TGTGCCAGCCGGGCAGGGGCTGAAGCTTTCTTT
>NA|TRBJ2-6|NA|TRBV28
CASSSTWEPGANVLTF
TGTGCCAGCAGTTCCACCTGGGAGCCAGGGGCCAACGTCCTGACTTTC
>TRBD1|TRBJ1-1|once|TRBV9
CASSGVRQGNTEAFF
TGTGCCAGCAGCGGTGTACGACAGGGGAACACTGAAGCTTTCTTT
>NA|TRBJ1-1|NA|TRBV19
CASIHRPGGVNTEAFF
TGTGCCAGTATTCACCGACCGGGGGGGGTGAACACTGAAGCTTTCTTT
>NA|TRBJ1-6|NA|TRBV30
CAWSVHSLNSPLHF
TGTGCCTGGAGTGTACACAGTTTAAATTCACCCCTCCACTTT
>TRBD1|TRBJ2-6|NA|TRBV4-2
CASSGPGQALGANVLTF
TGTGCCAGCAGCGGCCCGGGACAGGCTCTGGGGGCCAACGTCCTGACTTTC
>TRBD1|TRBJ1-5|NA|TRBV6-5
CASSPGQHQPQHF
TGTGCCAGCAGTCCGGGACAGCATCAGCCCCAGCATTTT
>TRBD2|TRBJ2-3|NA|TRBV7-3
CASSSGLAARTDTQYF
TGTGCCAGCAGCTCAGGACTAGCGGCACGCACAGATACGCAGTATTTT
>TRBD2|TRBJ2-3|NA|TRBV5-1
CASSLGAGARDTQYF
TGCGCCAGCAGCTTGGGAGCGGGAGCAAGAGATACGCAGTATTTT
>NA|TRBJ1-4|NA|TRBV21-1
CASSPGGRGIGTYEKLFF
TGTGCCAGCAGCCCGGGGGGGCGGGGCATTGGCACCTATGAAAAACTGTTTTTT
>TRBD1|TRBJ1-2|NA|TRBV6-2/TRBV6-3
CASSYSRQGDSYGYTF
TGTGCCAGCAGTTACTCGCGACAGGGTGACTCCTATGGCTACACCTTC
>NA|TRBJ1-5|few|TRBV6-5
CASSPRYLGNQPQHF
TGTGCCAGCAGCCCCCGGTATTTGGGCAATCAGCCCCAGCATTTT
>TRBD2|TRBJ2-3|NA|TRBV7-3
CASSSANLAGGGLTGTQYF
TGTGCCAGCAGCTCAGCCAATTTAGCGGGAGGGGGGCTCACCGGTACGCAGTATTTT
>TRBD1|TRBJ1-2|NA|TRBV10-3
CAIRDRTGGSGYTF
TGTGCCATCAGAGACCGGACAGGGGGCTCTGGCTACACCTTC
>TRBD2|TRBJ2-7|NA|TRBV4-2
CASSQDRGDEQYF
TGTGCCAGCAGCCAAGATCGGGGGGATGAGCAGTACTTC
>TRBD1|TRBJ1-5|NA|TRBV28
CASSFDPRTGQQQPQHF
TGTGCCAGCAGTTTTGATCCGCGGACAGGGCAACAACAGCCCCAGCATTTT
>NA|TRBJ2-7|NA|TRBV27
CASSSQGSTPSYEQYF
TGTGCCAGCAGTTCCCAGGGATCCACCCCATCCTACGAGCAGTACTTC
>NA|TRBJ2-7|NA|TRBV4-1
CASSRRQEASYEQYF
TGCGCCAGCAGCCGCAGACAGGAAGCCTCCTACGAGCAGTACTTC
>NA|TRBJ2-7|once|TRBV14
CASSQYYEQYF
TGTGCCAGCAGCCAGTACTACGAGCAGTACTTC
>TRBD2|TRBJ2-7|NA|TRBV27
CASSGTSGGYEQYF
TGTGCCAGCAGCGGGACTAGCGGGGGATACGAGCAGTACTTC
>TRBD1|TRBJ1-2|NA|TRBV6-5
CASSPQGQNYGYTF
TGTGCCAGCAGTCCCCAGGGACAGAACTATGGCTACACCTTC
>NA|TRBJ1-1|NA|TRBV4-1
CASSRLGNSGEGNTEAFF
TGCGCCAGCAGCCGCCTCGGAAACTCAGGGGAGGGGAACACTGAAGCTTTCTTT
>TRBD1|TRBJ1-6|NA|TRBV7-2
CASSLAMTGNNSPLHF
TGTGCCAGCAGCTTAGCAATGACAGGGAATAATTCACCCCTCCACTTT
>TRBD1|TRBJ2-3|NA|TRBV12-5
CASGLVRDSFGDTQYF
TGTGCTAGTGGTTTGGTCCGGGACAGCTTCGGGGATACGCAGTATTTT
>NA|TRBJ1-1|once|TRBV7-9
CASSYREMNTEAFF
TGTGCCAGCAGTTACAGGGAAATGAACACTGAAGCTTTCTTT
>NA|TRBJ2-5|NA|TRBV25-1
CASSEWGSLDF
TGTGCCAGCAGTGAATGGGGCTCCCTGGACTTC